This entry is about one T cell receptor beta chain. A few counts support this clone. No antigen is known for it. The record has no base qualities; no much larger clone is one base away. The library was produced with the immunoSEQ multiplex PCR assay. The multiplex PCR relied on a mix of 60 forward primers for TCR Vbeta segments and 13 reverse primers for TCR Jbeta segments. The CDR3 region of rearranged TCR beta genes was amplified from genomic DNA by a multiplex PCR assay. On the Illumina HiSeq System, the amplified TCR beta libraries were sequenced as 87-base-pair reads. The paper's processing steps were these. Across the 700 or so repertoires, a later analysis counted approximately 83 million unique TCR beta chains, roughly 11 million of which were shared by at least two donors. A nearest-neighbor algorithm error-corrected the raw reads and collapsed the reads into unique sequences, merging closely related sequences to remove PCR and sequencing errors. V, D and J gene segments were assigned by aligning CDR3 sequences to IMGT reference sequences. For a sequence to be retained, at least a six-nucleotide match to both a V gene segment and a J gene segment was required. A rearrangement counted as productive if the CDR3 had no stop codons and remained in frame with V and J, and every other rearrangement counted as non-productive. CDR3 was defined according to IMGT convention as the region running from the second conserved V-encoded cysteine to the conserved J-encoded phenylalanine. Sequences without an unambiguous match to a single V gene segment were excluded from the earlier analysis of 450 to 750 of the donors. An earlier analysis of 587 of the donors classified V segments as functional when productive rearrangements were above 56.7% and as segregating when the standard deviation between donors was above 5%. A statistical classification framework was built for diagnosing cytomegalovirus status from the catalog of TCR beta chain sequences. A later analysis assigned V and J genes by comparing TCR nucleotide sequences with IMGT/GENE-DB human TR gene sequences. Using the TCRdist pipeline, a later analysis assigned CDR3 sequences along with most-parsimonious VDJ recombination scenarios. A later analysis defined each TCR beta chain by its CDR3 amino acid sequence plus V-gene family, and excluded reads lacking a unique V-gene family. In a later analysis, nearly 600 highly shared, low-generation-probability nucleotide sequences were removed to address suspected cross-contamination and a sequencing artifact. A later analysis calculated a clonal expansion index for each public chain from normalized within-repertoire ranks of inferred template counts. A later analysis computed generation probabilities with a VDJ recombination model fitted to out-of-frame rearrangements, and checked the results against IGoR. In a later analysis, hypergeometric tests were used to score TCR-TCR, TCR-HLA and TCR-CMV co-occurrence, with a repertoire-size bias correction applied to TCR pairs. To estimate false discovery rates, a later analysis permuted the HLA or CMV assignments 20 times. A later analysis grouped co-occurring TCRs with DBSCAN, adding TCRdist sequence similarity when clustering within HLA-allele-positive subsets. Repertoires with fewer than 30,000 or more than 120,000 public chains were left out of co-occurrence clustering, as were about 5 repertoires with anomalous nucleotide sharing. Sourced from immuneACCESS, this table was stored by TCRdb with only in-frame sequences that have V and J called. A share of the clones is absent; for the studies checked, an unresolved V gene accounts for under half, and the remainder has no known explanation. That table is the source of V, J and clone size, and D and trimming were worked out from the DNA. This sample comprises fewer than 130,000 clones, 76% of them detected only once. The ten top clones hold 13% of the sample.

The data originate from a study of cytomegalovirus exposure and HLA in healthy donors (dated by TCRdb to about 2017). For the study in its entirety: An earlier analysis of roughly 500 of the donors reported 276 Gb of sequence data and 100 million to 120 million unique TCR beta sequences obtained from some 200 million T cells. The T cell repertoires of 700 or so subjects were profiled by immunosequencing and related to cytomegalovirus serostatus. Among the roughly 400 genotyped donors, around 81% belonged to the genetic ancestry cluster associated with self-reported Caucasian donors. To study patterns of TCR occurrence, a later analysis re-analyzed previously published TCR beta repertoires from hundreds of donors and added high-resolution HLA genotyping. Donor age, sex, ethnicity and CMV serostatus were compiled together with the repertoire data. The study aimed to test whether signatures of past pathogen exposure could be identified by cataloging public T cell receptors. Around 320 gigabases of sequencing data and tens of millions of unique TCR sequences were included in an early release covering around 600 HLA-typed donors. Typing coverage varied by locus: roughly 629-630 donors for A, B, C, DRB1 and DQB1; roughly 500 for DQA1; around 610 for DPA1; about 450 for DPB1. Every discovery cohort repertoire had been produced on one sequencing platform. Across 398 genotyped donors of the cohort, an average of about 240,000 unique TCR beta nucleotide sequences per donor were sequenced, and around 19% of those sequences were non-productive. An earlier analysis of around 580 of the donors used high-throughput TCR beta sequencing to judge whether each TCR beta V gene segment behaved as functional or pseudogenic. Roughly five DR-DQ haplotypes were handled as single units for association and clustering because linkage in the cohort was strong. HLA typing covered class I and class II loci at four-digit resolution. Rather than using new phenotypic data, the later analysis identified candidate immune exposures from TCR beta sequences and from how often those sequences occurred across donors. The study combined high-throughput TCR immunosequencing, statistical association of individual TCRs with disease status, and machine learning to predict cytomegalovirus infection status. A later genetic analysis used genome-wide SNP genotypes for about three fifths of the 666 donors, treating that subset as a discovery cohort. A separate validation cohort of roughly 130 different subjects was used in addition to the 666-subject first cohort.

The cohort consisted of 666 healthy bone marrow donors. All cohort members were sampled while nominally healthy, although unrecorded immune exposures were likely present. The donor was CMV seropositive and was included in the group of approximately 310 seropositive cohort members. Every donor gave a peripheral blood sample, and the peripheral blood mononuclear cells from that sample were used for TCR beta sequencing. The Qiagen DNeasy Blood Extraction Kit was used to extract genomic DNA from the blood cell samples. The research as a whole found: Correlated functional status among segregating V segments might reflect linkage disequilibrium, but an unknown experimental factor could not be ruled out. This cohort had only TCR beta chains sequenced, and the lack of alpha or paired-chain data limited which features could be detected. Because the 87-base-pair reads could not distinguish some IMGT-functional V segments, including TRBV6-2 and TRBV6-3, those segments were excluded. Sequencing depth was assumed to be roughly uniform across donors in the presence/absence analyses, though that assumption may not hold. The study listed approximately 150 TCR beta chains as associated with cytomegalovirus. In a later analysis, several top co-occurrence clusters were reported to appear linked to parvovirus B19, influenza, CMV and Epstein-Barr virus. The only immune exposure information available for the cohort was CMV serostatus. Compared with the roughly 670-donor mean, donors in an Asian-associated ancestry cluster had fewer N-insertions in productive TCRs, according to a later genetic analysis. A group of highly shared sequence variants was considered likely to be a technical artifact of the sequencing pipeline. Strong co-occurrence of HLA alleles, especially DR and DQ, made assigning TCR associations to individual alleles difficult. The authors suggested that the approach could potentially be generalized to other disease states and immunological phenotypes. An earlier analysis of approximately 570 of the donors showed that most TCR beta V segments appeared in productive rearrangements either about 87% or about 30% of the time, which broadly matched IMGT annotations. In vitro tests confirmed that a few of the cytomegalovirus-associated TCR beta chains recognize cytomegalovirus antigens. A further reported finding was that TCR beta sequences accurately predicted the HLA-A and HLA-B alleles for most subjects in the first cohort. Because some donors lacked HLA typing at each locus, the association tests relied only on the typed subset. A later analysis associated 17,000 or so TCR beta sequences with specific HLA alleles at a false discovery rate of 0.05. While some public TCRs were present in many individuals, most TCR sequences turned up only very rarely across donors. A later genetic analysis associated a missense DCLRE1C variant with V-gene and J-gene trimming of TCR beta chains, and an independent cohort replicated the association. In a later analysis, HLA-associated TCR beta chains showed more clonal expansion and lower generation probabilities than non-associated chains that were equally common. A later analysis found that TCR association rates varied across HLA loci, with DRB1 alleles showing the most associated TCRs and HLA-C alleles the fewest. The classifier was reported to diagnose cytomegalovirus status with high specificity and sensitivity in both the original cohort and the validation cohort. Because counts were too low, some 17 rarely observed V segments, including chromosome 9 orphons, were excluded from the earlier analysis of around 590 of the donors. Most CMV-associated TCR beta chains appeared to be HLA-restricted in a later analysis, and the HLA associations seemed to be driven largely by CMV exposure.

The germline V gene encodes CDR1 GTSNPN and CDR2 SVGIG (reference sequence). Trimmed from V: 3 bases; trimmed from J: 0 bases; junction bases lacking a gene match: 26. The CDR3 measures 22 amino acids from cysteine to phenylalanine. The retained sequence is limited to the CDR3, 66 bases, with the frame set at the first base. Here the chain combines TRBV30 and TRBJ1-5; TRBD1 fits 7 bases in the junction. This receptor was identified in a man aged 25-45 years in good health and CMV-seropositive. The specimen sequenced was PBMCs. The nucleotides are TGTGCCTGGAGCCCGGTTACAGGGGCCCGCACAGTATCGGGATATAGCAATCAGCCCCAGCATTTT. It encodes CAWSPVTGARTVSGYSNQPQHF.